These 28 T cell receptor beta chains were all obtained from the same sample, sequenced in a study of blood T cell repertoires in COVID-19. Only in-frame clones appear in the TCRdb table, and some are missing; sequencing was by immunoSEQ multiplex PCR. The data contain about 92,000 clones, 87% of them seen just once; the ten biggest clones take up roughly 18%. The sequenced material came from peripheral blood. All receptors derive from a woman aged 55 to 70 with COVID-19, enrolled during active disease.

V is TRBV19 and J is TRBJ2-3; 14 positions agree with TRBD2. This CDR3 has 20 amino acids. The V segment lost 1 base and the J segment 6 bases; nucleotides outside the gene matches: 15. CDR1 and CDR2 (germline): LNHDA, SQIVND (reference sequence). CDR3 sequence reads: CASSIGLAGGLLLAADTQYF. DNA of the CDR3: TGTGCCAGTAGTATAGGACTAGCGGGGGGGCTGTTGCTGGCAGCGGATACGCAGTATTTT.

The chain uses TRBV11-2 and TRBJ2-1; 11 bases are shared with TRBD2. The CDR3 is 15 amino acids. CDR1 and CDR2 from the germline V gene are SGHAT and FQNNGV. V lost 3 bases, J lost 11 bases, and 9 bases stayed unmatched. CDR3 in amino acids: CASSFSGTSGTQQFF. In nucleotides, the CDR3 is TGTGCCAGCAGCTTTTCCGGGACTAGCGGTACTCAGCAGTTCTTC. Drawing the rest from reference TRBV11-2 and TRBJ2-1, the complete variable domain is EAGVAQSPRYKIIEKRQSVAFWCNPISGHATLYWYQQILGQGPKLLIQFQNNGVVDDSQLPKDRFSAERLKGVDSTLKIQPAKLEDSAVYLCASSFSGTSGTQQFFGPGTRLTVL.

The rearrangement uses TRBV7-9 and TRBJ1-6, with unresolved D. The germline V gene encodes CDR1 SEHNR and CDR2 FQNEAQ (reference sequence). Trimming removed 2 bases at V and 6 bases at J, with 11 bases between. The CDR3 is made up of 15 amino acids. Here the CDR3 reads CASSLLLEANSPLHF. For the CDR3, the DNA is TGTGCCAGCAGCTTACTCTTAGAAGCTAATTCACCCCTCCACTTT. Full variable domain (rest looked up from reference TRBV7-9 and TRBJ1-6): DTGVSQNPRHKITKRGQNVTFRCDPISEHNRLYWYRQTLGQGPEFLTYFQNEAQLEKSRLLSDRFSAERPKGSFSTLEIQRTEQGDSAMYLCASSLLLEANSPLHFGNGTRLTVT.

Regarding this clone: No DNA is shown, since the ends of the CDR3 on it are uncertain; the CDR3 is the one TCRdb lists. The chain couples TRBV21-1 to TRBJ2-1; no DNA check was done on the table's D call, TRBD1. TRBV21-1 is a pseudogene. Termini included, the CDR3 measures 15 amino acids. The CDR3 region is CARQWGQGACNEQFF.

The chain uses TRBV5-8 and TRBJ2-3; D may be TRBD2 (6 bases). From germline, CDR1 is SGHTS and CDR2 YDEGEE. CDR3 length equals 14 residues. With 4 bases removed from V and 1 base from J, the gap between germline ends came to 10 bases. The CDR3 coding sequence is TGTGCCAGCAGCCGCTGGGGGGGCACAGATACGCAGTATTTT. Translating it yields CASSRWGGTDTQYF.

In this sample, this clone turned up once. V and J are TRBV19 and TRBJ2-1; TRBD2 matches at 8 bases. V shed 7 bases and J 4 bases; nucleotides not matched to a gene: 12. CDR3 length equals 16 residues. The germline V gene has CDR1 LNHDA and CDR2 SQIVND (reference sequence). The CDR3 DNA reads TGTGCCAGTAATCCCTCGGGGGGGCGGGTATACAATGAGCAGTTCTTC. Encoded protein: CASNPSGGRVYNEQFF.

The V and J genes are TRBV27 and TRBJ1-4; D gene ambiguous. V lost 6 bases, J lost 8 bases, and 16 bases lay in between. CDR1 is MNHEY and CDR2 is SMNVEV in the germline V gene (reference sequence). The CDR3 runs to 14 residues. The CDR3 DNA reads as TGTGCCAGCAGCCTTGACGGGTGGCTCGAAAAACTGTTTTTT. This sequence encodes CASSLDGWLEKLFF.

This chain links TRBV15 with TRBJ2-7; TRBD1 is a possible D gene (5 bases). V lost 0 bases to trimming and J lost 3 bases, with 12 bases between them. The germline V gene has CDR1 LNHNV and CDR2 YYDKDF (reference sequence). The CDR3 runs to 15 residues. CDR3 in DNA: TGTGCCACCAGCAGAGATCCAGGGCTCCGCTACGAGCAGTACTTC. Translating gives CATSRDPGLRYEQYF.

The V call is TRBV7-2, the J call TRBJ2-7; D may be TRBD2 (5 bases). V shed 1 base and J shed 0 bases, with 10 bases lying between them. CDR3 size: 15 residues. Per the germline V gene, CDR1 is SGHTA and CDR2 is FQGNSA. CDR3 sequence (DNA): TGTGCCAGCAGCTTAGGCCTAGCAGCCTCCTACGAGCAGTACTTC. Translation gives CASSLGLAASYEQYF.

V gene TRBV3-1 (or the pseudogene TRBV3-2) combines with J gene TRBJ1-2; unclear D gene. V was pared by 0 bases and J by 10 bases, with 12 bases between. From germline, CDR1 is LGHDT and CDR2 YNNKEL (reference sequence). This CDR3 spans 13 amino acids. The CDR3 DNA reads TGTGCCAGCAGCCAAGATACGAGCCGCTCCTACACCTTC. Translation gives CASSQDTSRSYTF.

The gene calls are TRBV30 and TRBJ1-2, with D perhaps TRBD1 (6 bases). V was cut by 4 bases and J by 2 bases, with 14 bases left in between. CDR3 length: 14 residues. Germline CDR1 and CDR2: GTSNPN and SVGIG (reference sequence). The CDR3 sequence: CAWKPQGKNYGYTF. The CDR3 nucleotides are TGTGCCTGGAAGCCCCAGGGGAAGAACTATGGCTACACCTTC.

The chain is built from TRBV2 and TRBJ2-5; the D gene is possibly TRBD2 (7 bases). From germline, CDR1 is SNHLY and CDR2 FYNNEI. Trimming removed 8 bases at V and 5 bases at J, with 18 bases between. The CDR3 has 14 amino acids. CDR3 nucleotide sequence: TGTGCCAGCGGATGGGGGCTAGCGGACGAGACCCAGTACTTC. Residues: CASGWGLADETQYF.

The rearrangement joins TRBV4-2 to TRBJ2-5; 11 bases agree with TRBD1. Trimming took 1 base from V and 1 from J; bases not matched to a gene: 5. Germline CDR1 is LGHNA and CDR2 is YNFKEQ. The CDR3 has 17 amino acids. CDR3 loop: CASSQVGQGAGQETQYF. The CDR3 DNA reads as TGTGCCAGCAGCCAAGTTGGACAGGGGGCTGGCCAAGAGACCCAGTACTTC.

CDR3 in amino acids: CASSPPVTRNEQFF. For the CDR3, the DNA is TGTGCCAGCTCACCACCCGTAACCCGGAATGAGCAGTTCTTC. V is TRBV18 and J is TRBJ2-1; D ambiguous. Looked up from germline, CDR1 is KGHSH and CDR2 is LQKENI. The CDR3 is 14 residues long. Trimming removed 0 bases at V and 7 bases at J, with 10 bases between.

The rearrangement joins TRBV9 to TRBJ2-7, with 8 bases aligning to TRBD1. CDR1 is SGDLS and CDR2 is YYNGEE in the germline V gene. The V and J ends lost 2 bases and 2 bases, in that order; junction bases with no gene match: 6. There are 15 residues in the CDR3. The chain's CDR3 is CASSVRRTGTYEQYF. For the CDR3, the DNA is TGTGCCAGCAGCGTGCGAAGGACAGGGACCTACGAGCAGTACTTC.

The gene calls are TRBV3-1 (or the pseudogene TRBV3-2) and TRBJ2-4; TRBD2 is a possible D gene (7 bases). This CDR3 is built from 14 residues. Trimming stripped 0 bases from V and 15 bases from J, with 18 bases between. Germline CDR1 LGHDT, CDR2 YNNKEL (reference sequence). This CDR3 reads CASSQDPLGGVVYF. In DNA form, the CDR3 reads TGTGCCAGCAGCCAAGACCCCCTAGGGGGGGTAGTGTACTTC.

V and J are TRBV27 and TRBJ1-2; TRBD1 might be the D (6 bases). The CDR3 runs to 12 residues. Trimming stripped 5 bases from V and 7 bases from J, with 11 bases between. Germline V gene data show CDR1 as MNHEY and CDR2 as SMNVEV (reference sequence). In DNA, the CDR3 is TGTGCCAGCAGTCCGTCAGGGGTTGGCTACACCTTC. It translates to CASSPSGVGYTF.

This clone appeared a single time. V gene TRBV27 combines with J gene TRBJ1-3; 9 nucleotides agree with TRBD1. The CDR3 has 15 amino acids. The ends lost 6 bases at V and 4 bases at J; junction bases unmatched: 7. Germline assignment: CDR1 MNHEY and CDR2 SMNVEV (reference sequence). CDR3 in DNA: TGTGCCAGCAGGCCCACAGGGGGCGGGGGAAACACCATATATTTT. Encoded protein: CASRPTGGGGNTIYF.

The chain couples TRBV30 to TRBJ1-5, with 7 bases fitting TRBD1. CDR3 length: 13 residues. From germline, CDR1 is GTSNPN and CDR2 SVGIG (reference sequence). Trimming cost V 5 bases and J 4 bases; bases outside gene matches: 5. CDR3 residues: CAWAGQKNQPQHF. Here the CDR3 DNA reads TGTGCCTGGGCGGGACAGAAGAATCAGCCCCAGCATTTT.

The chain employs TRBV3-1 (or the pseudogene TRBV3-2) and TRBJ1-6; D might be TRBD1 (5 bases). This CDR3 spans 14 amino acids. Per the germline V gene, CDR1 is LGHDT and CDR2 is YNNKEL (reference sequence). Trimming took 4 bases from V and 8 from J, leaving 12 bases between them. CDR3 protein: CASSPRGDDSPLHF. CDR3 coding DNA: TGTGCCAGCAGCCCCCGGGGGGACGATTCACCCCTCCACTTT.

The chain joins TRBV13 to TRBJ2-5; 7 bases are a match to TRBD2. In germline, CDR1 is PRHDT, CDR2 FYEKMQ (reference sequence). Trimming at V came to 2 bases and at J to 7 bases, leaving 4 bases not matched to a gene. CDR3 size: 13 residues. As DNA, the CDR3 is TGTGCCAGCAGCTTACTCGGGGAGGGGACCCAGTACTTC. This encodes CASSLLGEGTQYF.

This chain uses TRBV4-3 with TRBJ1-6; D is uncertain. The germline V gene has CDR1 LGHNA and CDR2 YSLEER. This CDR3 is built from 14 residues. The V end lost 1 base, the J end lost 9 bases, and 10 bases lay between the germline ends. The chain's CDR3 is CASSQGRYGSPLHF. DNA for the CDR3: TGCGCCAGCAGCCAAGGGAGGTACGGTTCACCCCTCCACTTT.

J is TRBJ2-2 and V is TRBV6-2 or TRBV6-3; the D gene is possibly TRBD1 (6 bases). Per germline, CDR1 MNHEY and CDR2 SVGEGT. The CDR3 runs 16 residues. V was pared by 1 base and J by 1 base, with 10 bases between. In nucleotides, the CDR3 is TGTGCCAGCAGTTACTATGTGACAGGGAACACCGGGGAGCTGTTTTTT. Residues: CASSYYVTGNTGELFF.

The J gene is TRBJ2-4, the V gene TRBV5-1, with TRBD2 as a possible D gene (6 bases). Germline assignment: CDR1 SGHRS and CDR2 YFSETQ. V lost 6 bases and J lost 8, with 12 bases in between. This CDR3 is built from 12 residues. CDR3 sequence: CASTGGRDIQYF. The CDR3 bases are TGCGCCAGCACCGGGGGTCGGGACATTCAGTACTTC.

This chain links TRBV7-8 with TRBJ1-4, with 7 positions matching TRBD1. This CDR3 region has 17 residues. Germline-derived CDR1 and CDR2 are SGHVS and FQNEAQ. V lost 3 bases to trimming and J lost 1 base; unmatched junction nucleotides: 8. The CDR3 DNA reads TGTGCCAGCAGCTTTAGGCGGTGGGACAGAACTAATGAAAAACTGTTTTTT. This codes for CASSFRRWDRTNEKLFF.

For the CDR3, the DNA is TGCGCCAGCAGCTCCACCGACAGGCCCAATGAAAAACTGTTTTTT. Amino acid sequence: CASSSTDRPNEKLFF. The V and J genes are TRBV5-1 and TRBJ1-4, with D possibly being TRBD1 (6 bases). The V and J ends lost 3 bases and 5 bases respectively, with 14 bases between them. There are 15 residues in the CDR3. Germline CDR1 SGHRS, CDR2 YFSETQ. Full variable domain (remainder filled in from reference TRBV5-1 and TRBJ1-4): KAGVTQTPRYLIKTRGQQVTLSCSPISGHRSVSWYQQTPGQGLQFLFEYFSETQRNKGNFPGRFSGRQFSNSRSEMNVSTLELGDSALYLCASSSTDRPNEKLFFGSGTQLSVL.

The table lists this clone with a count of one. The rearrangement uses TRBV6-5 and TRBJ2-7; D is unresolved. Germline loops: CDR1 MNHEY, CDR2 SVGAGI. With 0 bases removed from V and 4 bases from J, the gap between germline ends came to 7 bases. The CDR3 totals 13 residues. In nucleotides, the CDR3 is TGTGCCAGCAGTTACTCCCTACCTTACGAGCAGTACTTC. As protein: CASSYSLPYEQYF.

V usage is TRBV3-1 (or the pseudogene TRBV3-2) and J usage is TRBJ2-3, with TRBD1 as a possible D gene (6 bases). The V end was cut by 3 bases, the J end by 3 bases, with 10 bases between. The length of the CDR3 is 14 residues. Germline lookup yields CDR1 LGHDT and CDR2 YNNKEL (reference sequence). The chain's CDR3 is CASSQTGRTDTQYF. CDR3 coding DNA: TGTGCCAGCAGCCAGACAGGTAGAACAGATACGCAGTATTTT.